The source of this T cell receptor (beta chain) is a study of preoperative IRX-2 immunotherapy in early breast cancer. Clones were sequenced by immunoSEQ multiplex PCR, and TCRdb holds only the in-frame ones, with some missing. The data hold about 26,000 clones, with around 74% observed a single time. Treatment reported: preoperative locoregional IRX-2 cytokine immunotherapy. The length of the CDR3 is 16 residues. The junction had 8 bases not matched to a gene; V was cut back by 2 bases and J by 5 bases. In germline, CDR1 is WSHSY, CDR2 SAAADI. This TCR was sampled from a human donor with breast cancer. This material consisted of lymph node tissue, taken after IRX-2 immunotherapy. The chain links TRBV10-2 to TRBJ2-1; 8 bases are shared with TRBD2. The DNA of the CDR3 is TGCGCCAGCAGTGAGGAGCGGGAGTTTACGGACAATGAGCAGTTCTTC. Its protein product is CASSEEREFTDNEQFF.